These 18 T cell receptor beta chains were all obtained from the same sample, sequenced in a study of beta chain features in type 1 diabetes. Sequenced material consisted of expressed TCRB transcripts (all of the isolated RNA was reverse transcribed). The table came from immunoSEQ multiplex PCR; TCRdb's copy has only in-frame clones and leaves some out. The data hold about 110,000 clones, with almost 40% observed a single time. The sample taken for sequencing was stem cell memory CD4+ T cells from blood. The receptors here all came from a woman between 18 and 29 years old in good health.

The chain combines TRBV28 with TRBJ1-2; perhaps TRBD1 as D (5 bases). The germline CDR1 and CDR2 sequences are MDHEN and SYDVKM. V shed 5 bases and J shed 7 bases, with 14 bases lying between them. This CDR3 has 13 residues. This CDR3 reads CASSQPTGFGYTF. CDR3 nucleotides: TGTGCCAGCAGTCAGCCTACAGGTTTTGGCTACACCTTC.

The rearrangement joins TRBV11-2 to TRBJ2-7; tentative D call: TRBD2 (5 bases). Trimming stripped 1 base from V and 4 bases from J, with 17 bases between. Germline loops: CDR1 SGHAT, CDR2 FQNNGV. The CDR3 has 16 amino acids. DNA for the CDR3: TGTGCCAGCAGCTTAGGAGTCGTCGGCGGGCGTTACGAGCAGTACTTC. Translation gives CASSLGVVGGRYEQYF.

The CDR3 nucleotides read TGTGCCAGCAGTCGGAGTGGAATCACAGATACGCAGTATTTT. Protein: CASSRSGITDTQYF. The rearrangement joins TRBV28 to TRBJ2-3, with D uncertain. Trimming pared 5 bases from V and 2 bases from J, leaving 11 bases between. The CDR3 loop spans 14 amino acids. The germline V gene encodes CDR1 MDHEN and CDR2 SYDVKM. Looking up the rest from reference TRBV28 and TRBJ2-3 gives the full variable domain: DVKVTQSSRYLVKRTGEKVFLECVQDMDHENMFWYRQDPGLGLRLIYFSYDVKMKEKGDIPEGYSVSREKKERFSLILESASTNQTSMYLCASSRSGITDTQYFGPGTRLTVL.

The chain couples TRBV5-1 to TRBJ2-5; the D gene is possibly TRBD2 (5 bases). Germline V gene lookup returns CDR1 SGHRS and CDR2 YFSETQ. The CDR3 length is 14 residues. V was cut by 1 base and J by 0 bases, with 7 bases left in between. As DNA, the CDR3 is TGCGCCAGCAGCTTGAGGAGGTACCAAGAGACCCAGTACTTC. The encoded protein is CASSLRRYQETQYF.

The chain is built from TRBV27 and TRBJ2-7; TRBD1 matches at 8 bases. Germline lookup yields CDR1 MNHEY and CDR2 SMNVEV (reference sequence). J gave up 2 bases and V 5 bases, and 8 bases lay outside the gene matches. The CDR3 is 15 amino acids. Written as DNA, the CDR3 is TGTGCCAGCAGTCCCCTCTACAGGGGGACCTACGAGCAGTACTTC. Translating it yields CASSPLYRGTYEQYF.

This clone has only one observation. The rearrangement uses TRBV5-1 and TRBJ2-7; D may be TRBD1 (7 bases). CDR3 length: 14 amino acids. The V gene lost 4 bases and the J gene lost 5 bases, with 16 bases spanning the gap. Germline values: CDR1 SGHRS, CDR2 YFSETQ. The CDR3 nucleotides are TGCGCCAGCAGCGCTCAGGGGGGAGGCAACGAGCAGTACTTC. Protein sequence: CASSAQGGGNEQYF.

The chain links TRBV5-1 to TRBJ2-7, with D possibly being TRBD1 (6 bases). The length of the CDR3 is 17 residues. The V end lost 2 bases, the J end lost 0 bases, and 18 bases lay between the germline ends. The germline CDR1 and CDR2 sequences are SGHRS and YFSETQ. Here the CDR3 DNA reads TGCGCCAGCAGCTTTGACAGGCGCCCCAGAAGCTCCTACGAGCAGTACTTC. Protein: CASSFDRRPRSSYEQYF.

The gene calls are TRBV19 and TRBJ1-2; TRBD1 aligns across 9 bases. Losses at the gene ends were 5 bases for V and 7 bases for J; bases not matched to a gene: 11. The V gene's germline CDR1 is LNHDA and CDR2 SQIVND (reference sequence). The CDR3 runs 15 residues. The CDR3 nucleotides are TGTGCCAGTAGTCCGCCGGGACAGGGAAGGGGTGGCTACACCTTC. It encodes CASSPPGQGRGGYTF.

The count of this clone is one. This rearrangement joins TRBV27 to TRBJ2-6; 9 bases agree with TRBD1. CDR3 length: 17 residues. Germline V gene lookup returns CDR1 MNHEY and CDR2 SMNVEV (reference sequence). The V and J ends lost 7 bases and 3 bases, in that order; junction bases with no gene match: 10. The CDR3 sequence is CASTTRTGDFGANVLTF. The CDR3 DNA sequence: TGTGCCAGCACCACTAGGACAGGGGATTTTGGGGCCAACGTCCTGACTTTC. Supplemented by reference TRBV27 and TRBJ2-6, the full variable domain reads EAQVTQNPRYLITVTGKKLTVTCSQNMNHEYMSWYRQDPGLGLRQIYYSMNVEVTDKGDVPEGYKVSRKEKRNFPLILESPSPNQTSLYFCASTTRTGDFGANVLTFGAGSRLTVL.

The chain has TRBV5-6 and TRBJ2-3; D remains unclear. V was cut by 5 bases and J by 3 bases, with 10 bases left in between. There are 13 residues in the CDR3. Germline loops: CDR1 SGHDT, CDR2 YYEEEE. The CDR3 sequence is CASRLRRTDTQYF. CDR3 coding DNA: TGTGCCAGCAGACTAAGAAGGACAGATACGCAGTATTTT.

J is TRBJ2-7 and V is TRBV6-5; 9 nucleotides match TRBD2. The V segment lost 0 bases and the J segment 4 bases; nucleotides outside the gene matches: 7. The CDR3 totals 16 residues. Germline CDR1 reads MNHEY; CDR2 reads SVGAGI. The CDR3 coding sequence is TGTGCCAGCAGTTACTCGACGAATAGCGGGAGTTACGAGCAGTACTTC. Amino acid sequence: CASSYSTNSGSYEQYF.

This clone was seen a single time. The chain couples TRBV28 to TRBJ2-7; the D gene is possibly TRBD1 (5 bases). The length of the CDR3 is 11 residues. Per germline, CDR1 MDHEN and CDR2 SYDVKM. V lost 6 bases to trimming and J lost 3 bases, with 6 bases between them. Here the CDR3 DNA reads TGTGCCAGCAGAGGGGACTACGAGCAGTACTTC. Translation: CASRGDYEQYF.

This clone has just a few counts. This chain links TRBV30 with TRBJ2-2, with TRBD1 matching 8 bases. The germline gives CDR1 GTSNPN, CDR2 SVGIG (reference sequence). V dropped 7 bases and J dropped 1; count of bases not matched to a gene: 5. The CDR3 length is 14 residues. CDR3 DNA sequence: TGTGCCTCCGAAGGACAGGGGAACACCGGGGAGCTGTTTTTT. Protein sequence: CASEGQGNTGELFF.

V usage is TRBV5-1 and J usage is TRBJ2-1; 9 bases map to TRBD2. The CDR3 is made up of 15 amino acids. Looked up from germline, CDR1 is SGHRS and CDR2 is YFSETQ. Losses at the gene ends were 6 bases for V and 7 bases for J; bases not matched to a gene: 11. The CDR3 DNA follows: TGCGCCAGCACGGGGCGGGAGGGCACAGGTAATGAGCAGTTCTTC. Amino acid sequence: CASTGREGTGNEQFF.

The rearrangement uses TRBV4-3 and TRBJ2-1; D is perhaps TRBD1 (6 bases). V lost 1 base and J 4 bases, leaving 11 bases between the germline ends. The CDR3 runs to 15 residues. Looked up from germline, CDR1 is LGHNA and CDR2 is YSLEER. CDR3 bases: TGCGCCAGCAGCCAAGCTCCGGGACAATACAATGAGCAGTTCTTC. Amino acid sequence: CASSQAPGQYNEQFF.

This chain connects TRBV19 to TRBJ2-5, with TRBD1 matching 9 bases. This CDR3 comprises 14 residues. The germline gives CDR1 LNHDA, CDR2 SQIVND (reference sequence). V shed 5 bases, J shed 6 bases, and the junction held 7 bases outside the gene matches. The CDR3 bases are TGTGCCAGTAGTTCTCACAGGGGGCTGAAGACCCAGTACTTC. Its protein product is CASSSHRGLKTQYF.

The gene calls are TRBV29-1 and TRBJ1-1, with 7 bases lining up with TRBD1. Germline V gene sequence: CDR1 SQVTM, CDR2 ANQGSEA. Trimming cost V 5 bases and J 6 bases; bases outside gene matches: 9. This CDR3 contains 13 residues. CDR3 sequence: CSVTRQGRSEAFF. The CDR3 DNA follows: TGCAGCGTTACGCGACAGGGAAGATCTGAAGCTTTCTTT.

The chain couples TRBV12-5 to TRBJ2-7; 12 bases fit TRBD1. The length of the CDR3 is 14 residues. Losses at the gene ends were 6 bases for V and 5 bases for J; bases not matched to a gene: 5. Germline assignment: CDR1 LGHNT and CDR2 FRNRAP. The CDR3 DNA follows: TGTGCTAGTGGGCCGGGACAGGGGGCTCACGAGCAGTACTTC. Translated: CASGPGQGAHEQYF.